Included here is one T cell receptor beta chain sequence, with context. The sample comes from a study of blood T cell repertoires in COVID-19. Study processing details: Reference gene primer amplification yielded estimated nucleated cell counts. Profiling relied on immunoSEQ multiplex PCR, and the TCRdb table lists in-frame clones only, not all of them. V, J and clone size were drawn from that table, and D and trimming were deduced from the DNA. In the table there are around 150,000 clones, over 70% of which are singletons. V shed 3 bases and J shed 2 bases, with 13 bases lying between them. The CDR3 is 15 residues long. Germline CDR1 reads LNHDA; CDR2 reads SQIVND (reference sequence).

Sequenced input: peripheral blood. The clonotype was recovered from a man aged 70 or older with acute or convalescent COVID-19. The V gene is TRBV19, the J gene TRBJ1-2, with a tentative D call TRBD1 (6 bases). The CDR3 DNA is TGTGCCAGTAGTATCCCCCTGGACAGAAACTATGGCTACACCTTC. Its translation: CASSIPLDRNYGYTF.